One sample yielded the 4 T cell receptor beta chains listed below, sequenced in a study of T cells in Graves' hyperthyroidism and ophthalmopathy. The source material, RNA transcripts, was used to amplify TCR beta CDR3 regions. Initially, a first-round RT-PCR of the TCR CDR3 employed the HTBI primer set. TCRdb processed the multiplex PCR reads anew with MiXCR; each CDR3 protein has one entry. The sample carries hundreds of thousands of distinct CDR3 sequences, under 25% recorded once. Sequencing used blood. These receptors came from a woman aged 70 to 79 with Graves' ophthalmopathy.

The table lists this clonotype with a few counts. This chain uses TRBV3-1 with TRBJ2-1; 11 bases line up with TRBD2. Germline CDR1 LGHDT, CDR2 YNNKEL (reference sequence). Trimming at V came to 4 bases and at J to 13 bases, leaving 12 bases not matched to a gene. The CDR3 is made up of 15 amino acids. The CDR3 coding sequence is TGTGCCAGCAGCCCATTCGGGCTAGCGGGAGGACAACAGTTCTTC. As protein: CASSPFGLAGGQQFF.

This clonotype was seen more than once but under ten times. The CDR3 protein is CSAPTSGRGDTQYF. For the CDR3, the DNA is TGCAGTGCCCCGACTAGCGGGAGGGGAGATACGCAGTATTTT. This chain joins TRBV20-1 and TRBJ2-3, with 14 bases fitting TRBD2. V shed 6 bases, J shed 5 bases, and the junction held 4 bases outside the gene matches. From germline, CDR1 is DFQATT and CDR2 SNEGSKA (reference sequence). The CDR3 is 14 residues long.

CDR3: CASMGRAPPFTEAFF. As DNA, the CDR3 is TGTGCCAGCATGGGGAGGGCCCCCCCTTTCACTGAAGCTTTCTTT. The chain is built from TRBV6-1 and TRBJ1-1; D is unclear. Per germline, CDR1 MNHNS and CDR2 SASEGT. Trimming removed 7 bases from V and 4 bases from J, with 19 bases in between. This CDR3 spans 15 amino acids.

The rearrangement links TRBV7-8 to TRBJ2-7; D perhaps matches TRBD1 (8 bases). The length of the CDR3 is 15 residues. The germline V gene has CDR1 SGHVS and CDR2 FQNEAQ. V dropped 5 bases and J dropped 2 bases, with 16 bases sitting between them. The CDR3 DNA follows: TGTGCCAGCAGCCACCGGACAGGGAGGGCCTACGAGCAGTACTTC. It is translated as CASSHRTGRAYEQYF.